This TCR beta chain was recorded in a study of blood T cells in healthy people across ages. A second about 6 to 12 cycle PCR used barcoded and J-beta primers. TCRdb analysed the 5' RACE reads with MiXCR anew, one entry per CDR3 protein. The data contain hundreds of thousands of distinct CDR3 sequences, around 42% of them singletons. The authors isolated at least 6 million PBMCs per sample. Points on this clonotype: Antigen unknown.

Study-level findings and limits: Older age went with lower TCR beta diversity per million T cells, in a roughly linear way. More naive CD4+ cells and higher diversity were found in long-lived than in aged donors. Diversity estimated from one million T cells was considered an underestimate.

Germline-derived CDR1 and CDR2 are SSHAT and FNYEAQ (reference sequence). V shed 5 bases and J 1 base; nucleotides not matched to a gene: 7. The CDR3 length is 17 residues. The sequence derives from a man aged 60-69 years in good health. The sequenced sample consisted of blood. J is TRBJ2-3 and V is TRBV7-7; 12 bases are shared with TRBD2. CDR3 nucleotide sequence: TGTGCCAGCAGCCCGCTAGCGGGGGGGCCCCGCACAGATACGCAGTATTTT. Its protein is CASSPLAGGPRTDTQYF.